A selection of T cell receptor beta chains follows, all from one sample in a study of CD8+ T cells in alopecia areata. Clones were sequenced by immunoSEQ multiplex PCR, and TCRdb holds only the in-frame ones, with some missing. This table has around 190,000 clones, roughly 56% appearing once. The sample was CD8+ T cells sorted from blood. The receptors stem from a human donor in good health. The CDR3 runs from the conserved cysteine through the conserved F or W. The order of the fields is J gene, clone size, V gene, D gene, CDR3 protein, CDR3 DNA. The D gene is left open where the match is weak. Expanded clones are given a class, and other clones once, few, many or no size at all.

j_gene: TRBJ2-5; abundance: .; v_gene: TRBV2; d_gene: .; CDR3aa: CASSPPGLVQETQYF; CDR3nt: TGTGCCAGCAGCCCCCCAGGACTGGTCCAAGAGACCCAGTACTTC
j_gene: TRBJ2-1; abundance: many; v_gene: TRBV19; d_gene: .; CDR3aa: CASSTSRSYNEQFF; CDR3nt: TGTGCCAGTAGTACATCTAGGAGCTACAATGAGCAGTTCTTC
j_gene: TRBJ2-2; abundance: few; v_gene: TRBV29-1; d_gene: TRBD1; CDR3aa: CSVEGTGSTGELFF; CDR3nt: TGCAGCGTTGAGGGGACAGGGTCCACCGGGGAGCTGTTTTTT
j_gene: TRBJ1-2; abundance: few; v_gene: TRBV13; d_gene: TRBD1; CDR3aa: CASQGQGIGGYTF; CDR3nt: TGTGCCAGCCAGGGACAGGGGATCGGTGGCTACACCTTC
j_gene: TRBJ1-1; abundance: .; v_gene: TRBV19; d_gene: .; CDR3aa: CASSILTGEAFF; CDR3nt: TGTGCCAGTAGTATCTTAACAGGTGAAGCTTTCTTT
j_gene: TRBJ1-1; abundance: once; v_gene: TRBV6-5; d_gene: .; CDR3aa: CARPDEAFF; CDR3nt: TGTGCCAGACCGGATGAAGCTTTCTTT
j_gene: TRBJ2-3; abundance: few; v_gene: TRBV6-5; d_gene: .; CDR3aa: CASMAGTTDTQYF; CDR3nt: TGTGCCAGCATGGCGGGGACCACAGATACGCAGTATTTT
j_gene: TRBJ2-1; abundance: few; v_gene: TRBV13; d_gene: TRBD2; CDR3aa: CASSLFRLAGVDNEQFF; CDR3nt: TGTGCCAGCAGCTTATTCCGTCTAGCGGGGGTCGACAATGAGCAGTTCTTC
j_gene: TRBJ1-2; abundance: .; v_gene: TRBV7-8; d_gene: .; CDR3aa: CASSPDGNYGYTF; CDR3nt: TGTGCCAGCAGCCCGGACGGAAACTATGGCTACACCTTC
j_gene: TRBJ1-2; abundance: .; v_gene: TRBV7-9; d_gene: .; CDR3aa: CASSPPPWQSGEDGYTF; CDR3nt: TGTGCCAGCAGTCCCCCTCCGTGGCAGTCCGGGGAAGATGGCTACACCTTC
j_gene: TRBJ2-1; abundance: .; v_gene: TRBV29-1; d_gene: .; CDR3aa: CSVPLGEQFF; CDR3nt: TGCAGCGTCCCCCTGGGCGAGCAGTTCTTC
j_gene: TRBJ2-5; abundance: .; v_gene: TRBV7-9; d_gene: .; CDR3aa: CASSLGIGEKETQYF; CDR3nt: TGTGCCAGCAGCTTAGGAATCGGGGAGAAAGAGACCCAGTACTTC
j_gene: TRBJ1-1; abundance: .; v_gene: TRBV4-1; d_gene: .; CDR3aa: CASSHGQIDEAFF; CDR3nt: TGCGCCAGCAGCCACGGACAGATCGATGAAGCTTTCTTT
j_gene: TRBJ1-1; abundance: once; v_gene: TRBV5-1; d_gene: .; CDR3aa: CASSLMGAEAFF; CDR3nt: TGCGCCAGCAGCTTGATGGGGGCTGAAGCTTTCTTT
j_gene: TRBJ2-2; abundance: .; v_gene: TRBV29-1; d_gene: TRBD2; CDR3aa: CSVQMTSGGPTGTGELFF; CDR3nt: TGCAGCGTCCAGATGACTAGCGGGGGGCCAACGGGCACCGGGGAGCTGTTTTTT
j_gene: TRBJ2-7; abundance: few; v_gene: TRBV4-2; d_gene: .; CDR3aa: CASSLIGYEQYF; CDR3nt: TGTGCCAGCAGCCTAATTGGCTACGAGCAGTACTTC
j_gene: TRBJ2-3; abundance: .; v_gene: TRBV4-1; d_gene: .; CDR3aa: CASSQGIGGDTQYF; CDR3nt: TGCGCCAGCAGCCAAGGAATCGGGGGAGATACGCAGTATTTT
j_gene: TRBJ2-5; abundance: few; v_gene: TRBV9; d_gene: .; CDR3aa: CASSVGSETQYF; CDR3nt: TGTGCCAGCAGCGTAGGGAGTGAGACCCAGTACTTC
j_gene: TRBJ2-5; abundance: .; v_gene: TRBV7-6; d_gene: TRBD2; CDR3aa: CASSRSRTASGQETQYF; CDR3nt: TGTGCCAGCAGCCGATCTCGTACAGCTAGCGGCCAAGAGACCCAGTACTTC
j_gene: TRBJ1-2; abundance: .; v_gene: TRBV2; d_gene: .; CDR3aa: CASSEVGGSGYTF; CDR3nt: TGTGCCAGCAGTGAAGTGGGGGGAAGTGGCTACACCTTC
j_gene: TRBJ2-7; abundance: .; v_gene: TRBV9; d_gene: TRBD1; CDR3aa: CASSFRDRGSEQYF; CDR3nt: TGTGCCAGCAGCTTCCGGGACAGGGGATCCGAGCAGTACTTC
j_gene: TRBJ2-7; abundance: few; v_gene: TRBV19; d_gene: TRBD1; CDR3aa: CASSGDRATYEQYF; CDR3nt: TGTGCCAGTAGTGGAGACAGGGCAACCTACGAGCAGTACTTC
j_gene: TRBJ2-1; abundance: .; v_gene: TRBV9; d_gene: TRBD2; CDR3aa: CASSSGGRAGNEQFF; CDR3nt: TGTGCCAGCAGCAGCGGGGGGAGGGCAGGCAATGAGCAGTTCTTC
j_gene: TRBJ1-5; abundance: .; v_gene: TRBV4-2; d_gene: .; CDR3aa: CASSLGPNQPQHF; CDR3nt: TGTGCCAGCAGCCTAGGACCAAATCAGCCCCAGCATTTT
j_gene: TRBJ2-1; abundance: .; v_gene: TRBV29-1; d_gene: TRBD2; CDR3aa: CSVAQGTSGNEQFF; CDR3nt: TGCAGCGTCGCGCAGGGGACTAGCGGTAATGAGCAGTTCTTC
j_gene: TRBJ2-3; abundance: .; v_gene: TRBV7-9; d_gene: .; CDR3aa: CASSLDEGSTDTQYF; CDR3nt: TGTGCCAGCAGCTTGGATGAGGGTAGCACAGATACGCAGTATTTT
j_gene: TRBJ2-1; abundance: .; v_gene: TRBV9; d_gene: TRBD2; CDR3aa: CASSVSGGNNEQFF; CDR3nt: TGTGCCAGCAGCGTTAGCGGGGGAAACAATGAGCAGTTCTTC
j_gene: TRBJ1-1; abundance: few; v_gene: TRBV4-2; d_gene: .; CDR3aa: CASSPTGNTEAFF; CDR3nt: TGTGCCAGCTCACCGACCGGGAACACTGAAGCTTTCTTT
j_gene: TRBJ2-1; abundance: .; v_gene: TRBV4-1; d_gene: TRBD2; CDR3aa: CASSHSTSGGGNEQFF; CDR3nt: TGCGCCAGCAGCCATTCGACTAGCGGGGGAGGGAATGAGCAGTTCTTC
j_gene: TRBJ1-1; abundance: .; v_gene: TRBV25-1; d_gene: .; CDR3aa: CASSELGMWTEAFF; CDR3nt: TGTGCCAGCAGTGAACTGGGGATGTGGACTGAAGCTTTCTTT
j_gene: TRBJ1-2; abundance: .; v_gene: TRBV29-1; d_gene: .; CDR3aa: CSVGGLDYGYTF; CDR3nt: TGCAGCGTTGGGGGCCTGGACTATGGCTACACCTTC
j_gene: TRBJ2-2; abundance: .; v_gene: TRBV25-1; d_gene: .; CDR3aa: CASGRGSNTGELFF; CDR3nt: TGTGCCAGCGGTAGGGGCAGTAACACCGGGGAGCTGTTTTTT
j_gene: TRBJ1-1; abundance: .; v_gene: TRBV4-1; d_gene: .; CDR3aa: CASSQAGGPEAFF; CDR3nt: TGCGCCAGCAGCCAGGCGGGGGGCCCTGAAGCTTTCTTT
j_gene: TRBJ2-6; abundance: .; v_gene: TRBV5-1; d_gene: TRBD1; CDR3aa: CASSLVRGTDVSGANVLTF; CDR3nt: TGCGCCAGCAGCTTGGTGAGGGGGACAGACGTCTCTGGGGCCAACGTCCTGACTTTC
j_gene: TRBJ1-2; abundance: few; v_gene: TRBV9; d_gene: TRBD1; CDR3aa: CASSEGTGKYGYTF; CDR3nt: TGTGCCAGCAGCGAGGGGACAGGAAAATATGGCTACACCTTC
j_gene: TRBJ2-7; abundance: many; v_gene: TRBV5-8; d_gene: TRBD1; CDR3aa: CASSLAGQGGEEQYF; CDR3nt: TGTGCCAGCAGCTTGGCGGGACAGGGGGGTGAAGAGCAGTACTTC
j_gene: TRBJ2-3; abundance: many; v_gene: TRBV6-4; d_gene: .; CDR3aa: CASSERETDTQYF; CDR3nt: TGTGCCAGCAGTGAGCGGGAAACAGATACGCAGTATTTT
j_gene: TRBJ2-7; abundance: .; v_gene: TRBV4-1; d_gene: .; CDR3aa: CASSQEWRSSLYEQYF; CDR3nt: TGCGCCAGCAGCCAAGAATGGCGGAGTTCCCTCTACGAGCAGTACTTC
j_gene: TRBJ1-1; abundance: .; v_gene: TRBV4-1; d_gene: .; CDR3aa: CASSQEGANTEAFF; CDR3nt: TGCGCCAGCAGCCAAGAAGGAGCTAACACTGAAGCTTTCTTT
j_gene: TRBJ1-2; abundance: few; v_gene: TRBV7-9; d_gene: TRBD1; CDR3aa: CASSYQGQGDYGYTF; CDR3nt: TGTGCCAGCAGCTACCAAGGACAGGGGGACTATGGCTACACCTTC
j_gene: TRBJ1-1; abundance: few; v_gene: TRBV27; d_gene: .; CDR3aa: CASSQAPNTEAFF; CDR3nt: TGTGCCAGCAGCCAAGCACCGAACACTGAAGCTTTCTTT
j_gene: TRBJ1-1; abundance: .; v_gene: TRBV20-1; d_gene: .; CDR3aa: CSARYTEAFF; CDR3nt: TGCAGCGCTAGATACACTGAAGCTTTCTTT
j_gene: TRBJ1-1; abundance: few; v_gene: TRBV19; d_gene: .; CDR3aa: CASRTSRGPMNTEAFF; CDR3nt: TGTGCCAGTAGAACCAGCAGGGGCCCCATGAACACTGAAGCTTTCTTT
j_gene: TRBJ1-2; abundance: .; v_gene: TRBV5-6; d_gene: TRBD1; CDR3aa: CASSSLLRDSTF; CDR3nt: TGTGCCAGCAGCTCCTTATTAAGGGACAGCACCTTC
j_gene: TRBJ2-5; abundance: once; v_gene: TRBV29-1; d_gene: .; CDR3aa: CSVIAVVRALGETQYF; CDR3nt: TGCAGCGTAATAGCGGTTGTCAGAGCCTTGGGAGAGACCCAGTACTTC
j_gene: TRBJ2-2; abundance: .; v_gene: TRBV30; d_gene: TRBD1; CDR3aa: CAWSVQGSDTGELFF; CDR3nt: TGTGCCTGGAGTGTACAGGGGTCGGACACCGGGGAGCTGTTTTTT
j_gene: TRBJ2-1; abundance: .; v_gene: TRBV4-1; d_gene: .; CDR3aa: CASSQDGSSYNEQFF; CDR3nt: TGCGCCAGCAGCCAAGACGGGAGCTCCTACAATGAGCAGTTCTTC
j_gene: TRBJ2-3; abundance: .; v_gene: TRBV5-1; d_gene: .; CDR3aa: CASSSDTDTQYF; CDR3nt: TGCGCCAGCAGCTCTGACACAGATACGCAGTATTTT
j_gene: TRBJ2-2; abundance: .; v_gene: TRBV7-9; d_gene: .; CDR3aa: CASSFANGELFF; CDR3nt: TGTGCCAGCAGCTTTGCGAACGGGGAGCTGTTTTTT
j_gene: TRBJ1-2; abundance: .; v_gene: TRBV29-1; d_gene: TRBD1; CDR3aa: CSASGQVYGYTF; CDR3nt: TGCAGCGCCTCGGGACAGGTCTATGGCTACACCTTC
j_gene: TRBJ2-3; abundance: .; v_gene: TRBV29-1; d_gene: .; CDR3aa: CSVEGAGSTDTQYF; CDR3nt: TGCAGCGTTGAAGGGGCAGGGAGCACAGATACGCAGTATTTT
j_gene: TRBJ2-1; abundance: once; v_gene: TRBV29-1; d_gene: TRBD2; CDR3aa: CSVGVVGLAGHNEQFF; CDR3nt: TGCAGCGTTGGGGTGGTGGGGCTAGCGGGCCACAATGAGCAGTTCTTC
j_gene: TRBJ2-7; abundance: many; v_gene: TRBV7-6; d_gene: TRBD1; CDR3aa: CASSTSQGAEQYF; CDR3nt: TGTGCCAGCAGCACCTCACAGGGGGCCGAGCAGTACTTC
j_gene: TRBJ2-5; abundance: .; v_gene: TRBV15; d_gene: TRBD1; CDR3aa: CATSRWTGQETQYF; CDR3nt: TGTGCCACCAGCAGATGGACAGGGCAAGAGACCCAGTACTTC
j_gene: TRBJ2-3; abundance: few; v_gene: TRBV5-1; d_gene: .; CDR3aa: CASSLGGSSIDTQYF; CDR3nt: TGCGCCAGCAGCTTGGGCGGGTCTTCCATAGATACGCAGTATTTT